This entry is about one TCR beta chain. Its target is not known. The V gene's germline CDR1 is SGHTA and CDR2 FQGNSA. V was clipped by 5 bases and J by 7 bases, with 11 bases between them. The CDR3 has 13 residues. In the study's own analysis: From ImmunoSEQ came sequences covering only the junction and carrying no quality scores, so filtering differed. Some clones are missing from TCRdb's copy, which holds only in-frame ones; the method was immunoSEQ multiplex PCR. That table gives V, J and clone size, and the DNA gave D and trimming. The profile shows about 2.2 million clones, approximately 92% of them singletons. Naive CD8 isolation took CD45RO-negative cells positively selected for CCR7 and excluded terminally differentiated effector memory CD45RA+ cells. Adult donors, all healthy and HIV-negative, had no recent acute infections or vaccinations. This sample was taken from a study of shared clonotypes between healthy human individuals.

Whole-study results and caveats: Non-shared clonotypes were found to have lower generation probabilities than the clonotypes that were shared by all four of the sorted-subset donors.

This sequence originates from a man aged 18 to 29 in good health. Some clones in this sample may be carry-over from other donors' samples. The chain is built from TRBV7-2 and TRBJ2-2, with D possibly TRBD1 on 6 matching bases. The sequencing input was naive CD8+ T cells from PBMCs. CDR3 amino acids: CASSPQGSGELFF. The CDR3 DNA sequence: TGTGCCAGCAGCCCTCAGGGGAGCGGGGAGCTGTTTTTT. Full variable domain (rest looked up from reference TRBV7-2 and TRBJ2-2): GAGVSQSPSNKVTEKGKDVELRCDPISGHTALYWYRQSLGQGLEFLIYFQGNSAPDKSGLPSDRFSAERTGGSVSTLTIQRTQQEDSAVYLCASSPQGSGELFFGEGSRLTVL.